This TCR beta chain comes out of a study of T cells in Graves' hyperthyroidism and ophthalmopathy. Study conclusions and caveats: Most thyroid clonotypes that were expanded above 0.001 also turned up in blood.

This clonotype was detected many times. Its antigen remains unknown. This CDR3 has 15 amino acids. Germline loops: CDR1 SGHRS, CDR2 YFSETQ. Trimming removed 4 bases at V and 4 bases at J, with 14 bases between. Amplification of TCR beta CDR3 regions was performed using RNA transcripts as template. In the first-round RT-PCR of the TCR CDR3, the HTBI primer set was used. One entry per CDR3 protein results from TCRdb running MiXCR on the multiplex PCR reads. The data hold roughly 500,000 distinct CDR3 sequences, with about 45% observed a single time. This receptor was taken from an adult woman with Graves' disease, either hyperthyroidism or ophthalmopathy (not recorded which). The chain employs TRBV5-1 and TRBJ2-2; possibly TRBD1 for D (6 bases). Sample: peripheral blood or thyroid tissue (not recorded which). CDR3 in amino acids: CASSIQGSGTGELFF. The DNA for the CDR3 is TGCGCCAGCAGCATACAGGGTTCGGGCACCGGGGAGCTGTTTTTT. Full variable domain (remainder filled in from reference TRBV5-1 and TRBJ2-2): KAGVTQTPRYLIKTRGQQVTLSCSPISGHRSVSWYQQTPGQGLQFLFEYFSETQRNKGNFPGRFSGRQFSNSRSEMNVSTLELGDSALYLCASSIQGSGTGELFFGEGSRLTVL.